Listed below are T cell receptor beta chains from one sample, sequenced in a study of neurological immune-mediated disorders. TCRdb reprocessed the 5' RACE reads via MiXCR and lists one record per CDR3 protein. The sample lists about 66,000 distinct CDR3 sequences, almost 4% occurring once. Specimen: PBMCs. Every receptor here comes from a man aged 30 to 45 with multiple sclerosis. Each CDR3 is given with its conserved first and last residue. The D gene is left open where the match is weak. Clone size is not always given. Where it is, it says once, few, many or a class for expanded clones.

d_gene	abundance	j_gene	v_gene	CDR3nt	CDR3aa
TRBD1	many	TRBJ1-1	TRBV5-1	TGCGCCAGCAGCTTGATTCAGGGGGCGGGGACTGAAGCTTTCTTT	CASSLIQGAGTEAFF
TRBD2	many	TRBJ2-7	TRBV29-1	TGCAGCGTTGCCGGGGGGACCATCTACGAGCAGTACTTC	CSVAGGTIYEQYF
-	many	TRBJ2-7	TRBV18	TGTGCCAGCTCACCATCAGGGGACGAGCAGTACTTC	CASSPSGDEQYF
-	many	TRBJ2-1	TRBV7-2	TGTGCCAGCAGCTTCAAGAGCTCCTACAATGAGCAGTTCTTC	CASSFKSSYNEQFF
-	many	TRBJ2-7	TRBV3-1	TGTGCCAGCAGCCAAACAGGGAGCGAGCAGTACTTC	CASSQTGSEQYF
TRBD1	many	TRBJ1-6	TRBV7-8	TGTGCCAGCAGTGCGGGACAGCATAATTCACCCCTCCACTTT	CASSAGQHNSPLHF
TRBD1	many	TRBJ1-1	TRBV20-1	TGCAGTGCCACGACAGGGTCCATGAACACTGAAGCTTTCTTT	CSATTGSMNTEAFF
-	many	TRBJ2-5	TRBV10-3	TGTGCCACCTCTATGAGCCAACAAGAGACCCAGTACTTC	CATSMSQQETQYF
TRBD1	many	TRBJ2-7	TRBV6-5	TGTGCCAGCAGTCCGGGACAGCCCTACGAGCAGTACTTC	CASSPGQPYEQYF
-	many	TRBJ2-3	TRBV12-5	TGTGCTAGTGGTGCCCCCACAGATACGCAGTATTTT	CASGAPTDTQYF
-	many	TRBJ2-7	TRBV12-3/TRBV12-4	TGTGCCAGCAGGGGGCCGGGACACTTCTCTCTCGAGCAGTACTTC	CASRGPGHFSLEQYF
-	many	TRBJ2-6	TRBV20-1	TGCAGTGCTGATACGTCTGGGGCCAACGTCCTGACTTTC	CSADTSGANVLTF
-	many	TRBJ2-7	TRBV5-5	TGTGCCAGCAGCTTAGGGCCGGACGGCTCCTACGAGCAGTACTTC	CASSLGPDGSYEQYF
-	-	TRBJ1-2	TRBV27	TGTGCCAGCAGTCCGGGAAAGAACTATGGCTACACCTTC	CASSPGKNYGYTF
-	many	TRBJ2-5	TRBV3-1	TGTGCCAGCAGCCAAGAAAGCGGCGGAGGTCAGACCCAGTACTTC	CASSQESGGGQTQYF
-	many	TRBJ1-2	TRBV5-1	TGCGCCAGCAGCTTGGTGTCAGCTAACTATGGCTACACCTTC	CASSLVSANYGYTF
-	many	TRBJ2-3	TRBV11-2	TGTGCCAGCAGTCGCCGGAGGGCGGAAGATACGCAGTATTTT	CASSRRRAEDTQYF
-	few	TRBJ1-5	TRBV7-9	TGTGCCAGCAGCTTAGGCAGGGGCGATCAGCCCCAGAATTTT	CASSLGRGDQPQNF
-	few	TRBJ2-1	TRBV5-1	TGCGCCAGCAGCCCAATACAACCGCATGAGCAGTTCTTC	CASSPIQPHEQFF
-	many	TRBJ2-7	TRBV20-1	TGCAGTGCTCAACCAAGGCAGGCTCCCTACGAGCAGTACTTC	CSAQPRQAPYEQYF
TRBD2	many	TRBJ2-3	TRBV20-1	TGCAGTGCGCTCCCTCTAGCGGGGGTCACAGATACGCAGTATTTT	CSALPLAGVTDTQYF
TRBD2	many	TRBJ2-1	TRBV4-1	TGCGCCAGCAGACTGGGACTAGCGGGTTCCAATGAGCAGTTCTTC	CASRLGLAGSNEQFF
-	many	TRBJ2-6	TRBV2	TGTGCCAGCAGTGAATATCGTTTCAGCTCTGGGGCCAACGTCCTGACTTTC	CASSEYRFSSGANVLTF
-	few	TRBJ2-3	TRBV11-3	TGTGCCAGCAGCTTTGATTCGGCAGATACGCAGTATTTT	CASSFDSADTQYF
TRBD2	many	TRBJ2-1	TRBV7-3	TGTGCCAGCAGCTTATCCCTAGCGGGGTTAGATGAGCAGTTCTTC	CASSLSLAGLDEQFF
-	many	TRBJ1-5	TRBV5-6	TGTGCCAGTCAGACAGGAGGCCTATCCAATCAGCCCCAGCATTTT	CASQTGGLSNQPQHF
TRBD1	many	TRBJ1-1	TRBV5-1	TGCGCCAGCAGCTTGTATCAGGGGGGGAACACTGAAGCTTTCTTT	CASSLYQGGNTEAFF
-	many	TRBJ1-5	TRBV6-1	TGTGCCAGCAAGGTCGGACCTAATCAGCCCCAGCATTTT	CASKVGPNQPQHF
-	many	TRBJ2-1	TRBV12-3/TRBV12-4	TGTGCCAGCAGTGCGACCGACAATGAGCAGTTCTTC	CASSATDNEQFF
-	many	TRBJ2-5	TRBV6-1	TGTGCCAGCAGTGCTTCCGCCTCACAAGAGACCCAGTACTTC	CASSASASQETQYF
-	-	TRBJ1-5	TRBV5-1	TGCGCCAACAGCCCCACAGTAGCCGGTCAGCCCCAGAATTTT	CANSPTVAGQPQNF
-	many	TRBJ1-2	TRBV20-1	TGCAGTGCTCCATCCGGGAGTACCCACGGCTACACCTTC	CSAPSGSTHGYTF
-	many	TRBJ1-1	TRBV10-3	TGTGCCGCCAGAACAGGGTTGAACACTGAAGCTTTCTTT	CAARTGLNTEAFF
-	few	TRBJ1-5	TRBV10-3	TGTGCCATCAATTCAGGGGCCAGTCAGCCCCAGAATTTT	CAINSGASQPQNF
-	many	TRBJ2-7	TRBV7-7	TGTGCCAGCAGCTTAGGGCAGGAAGGCGAGCAGTACTTC	CASSLGQEGEQYF
-	many	TRBJ1-1	TRBV7-8	TGTGCCAGCAGTCCAAGGGGGGCTGAAGCTTTCTTT	CASSPRGAEAFF
-	many	TRBJ2-3	TRBV5-5	TGTGCCAGCAGCTTGATGTTCAGGGGATCAGGGAGCACAGATACGCAGTATTTT	CASSLMFRGSGSTDTQYF
TRBD2	many	TRBJ2-3	TRBV27	TGTGCCAGCAGTCCGCGGGTGCGGGGGAGCACAGATACGCAGTATTTT	CASSPRVRGSTDTQYF
-	many	TRBJ2-6	TRBV9	TGTGCCAGCAGCGTAAGCGGGGCCAACGTCCTGACTTTC	CASSVSGANVLTF
TRBD1	medium-sized	TRBJ2-7	TRBV5-1	TGCGCCAGCAGCTTGGGGACAGGACCAGCCTACGAGCAGTACTTC	CASSLGTGPAYEQYF
-	many	TRBJ1-2	TRBV6-5	TGTGCCAGCAGTCTTAACAGGGAAAACTATGGCTACACCTTC	CASSLNRENYGYTF
TRBD1	many	TRBJ2-7	TRBV3-1	TGTGCCAGCAGCCAAACACCGGGACAGGGGATCTACGAGCAGTACTTC	CASSQTPGQGIYEQYF
-	many	TRBJ2-7	TRBV4-1	TGCGCCAGCAGCCTCCCTTCGGGGGGCTACGAGCAATACTTC	CASSLPSGGYEQYF
TRBD2	many	TRBJ2-7	TRBV4-1	TGCGCCAGCAGCCAAGCGGGGGGTGCCTACGAGCAGTACTTC	CASSQAGGAYEQYF
-	many	TRBJ1-1	TRBV5-1	TGCGCCAGCAGCTTGGGACAATGGAACACTGAAGCTTTCTTT	CASSLGQWNTEAFF
TRBD1	many	TRBJ1-1	TRBV5-1	TGCGCCAGCAGCTTGGGGACAGGGGGCAGCCTGACCTCCATGAACACTGAAGCTTTCTTT	CASSLGTGGSLTSMNTEAFF
-	many	TRBJ1-3	TRBV3-1	TGTGCCAGCAGCCAAGGGACTTTTCGGAACACCATATATTTT	CASSQGTFRNTIYF
-	few	TRBJ1-5	TRBV12-3/TRBV12-4	TGTGCCAGCAGTGATCCGGATCAGCCCCAGAATTTT	CASSDPDQPQNF